Measured by frequency, the clone carrying this T cell receptor beta chain is medium-sized. What it binds is not known. The sample comes from a study of T cell clusters in autoimmune cytopenias. Regarding the study as a whole: Exclusive TRB clusters were around 3-fold more numerous in healthy donors than in active autoimmune hepatitis.

This CDR3 is built from 15 residues. Germline V gene data show CDR1 as MNHEY and CDR2 as SVGAGI. Multiplex touch-down PCR amplified TRB using TRB-A and TRB-B pools in one tube. No DNA is given; TCRdb re-called the multiplex PCR reads and lists each CDR3 protein once. The sample holds 1,500 to 2,000 distinct CDR3 sequences. TRB was amplified from roughly 0.25 ug of peripheral blood genomic DNA per sample. The chain employs TRBV6-5 and TRBJ1-5. The receptor was derived from a human donor with an autoimmune cytopenia, with autoimmune hepatitis or in good health (not recorded which). Material: peripheral blood. The CDR3: CASSYSRNSNQPQHF.